This TCR beta chain derives from a study of T cell repertoires in cytomegalovirus infection. Regarding the study as a whole: CMV-specific TCR beta clonotypes restricted by HLA-C were the ones dominating the ex vivo response.

This clonotype occurred many times. Its antigen remains unidentified. Germline loops: CDR1 SGHNT, CDR2 YENEEA. V lost 5 bases to trimming and J lost 5 bases; unmatched junction nucleotides: 14. The length of the CDR3 is 16 residues. TCRdb analysed the reads with MiXCR anew, one entry per CDR3 protein. The table includes 250,000 to 300,000 distinct CDR3 sequences, approximately 9.1% detected once. This clonotype originated in a human donor in good health (CMV status not recorded). Some clones in this sample may be carry-over from other donors' samples. The rearrangement uses TRBV11-3 and TRBJ2-7; TRBD2 agrees at 8 bases. What was sequenced was PBMCs. The CDR3 sequence: CASSPDGRGGEDEQYF. CDR3 DNA: TGTGCCAGCAGCCCCGACGGGAGGGGAGGGGAGGACGAGCAGTACTTC.